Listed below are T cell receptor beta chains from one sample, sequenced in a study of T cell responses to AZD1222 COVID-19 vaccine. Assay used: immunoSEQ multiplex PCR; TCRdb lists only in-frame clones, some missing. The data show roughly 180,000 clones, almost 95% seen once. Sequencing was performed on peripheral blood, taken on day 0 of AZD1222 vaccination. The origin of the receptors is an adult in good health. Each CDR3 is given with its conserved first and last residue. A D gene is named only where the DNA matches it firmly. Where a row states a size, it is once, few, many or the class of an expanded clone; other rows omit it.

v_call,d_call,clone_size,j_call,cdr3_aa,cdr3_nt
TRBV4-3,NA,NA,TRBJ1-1,CASSQGPGGTEAFF,TGCGCCAGCAGCCAAGGACCGGGGGGCACTGAAGCTTTCTTT
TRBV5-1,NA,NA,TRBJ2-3,CASSFLAADTQYF,TGCGCCAGCAGCTTTCTCGCGGCAGATACGCAGTATTTT
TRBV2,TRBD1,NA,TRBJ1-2,CASNFWQTGGYGYTF,TGTGCCAGCAATTTTTGGCAGACAGGGGGATATGGCTACACCTTC
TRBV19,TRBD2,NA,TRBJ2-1,CASSTSTSGSYNEQFF,TGTGCCAGTAGTACCAGTACTAGCGGGAGTTACAATGAGCAGTTCTTC
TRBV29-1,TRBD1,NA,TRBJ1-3,CSVQDRGKDTIYF,TGCAGCGTTCAGGACAGGGGGAAAGACACCATATATTTT
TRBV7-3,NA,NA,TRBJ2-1,CASSLSGNDEQFF,TGTGCCAGCAGCTTATCGGGGAACGATGAGCAGTTCTTC
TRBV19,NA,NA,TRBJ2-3,CASSIVGVNTDTQYF,TGTGCCAGTAGTATCGTCGGAGTCAACACAGATACGCAGTATTTT
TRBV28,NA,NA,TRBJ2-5,CASSDNAQLRVGGSQETQYF,TGTGCCAGCAGCGACAACGCACAATTGAGGGTAGGCGGAAGCCAAGAGACCCAGTACTTC
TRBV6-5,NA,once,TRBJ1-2,CASSPRWGGYTF,TGTGCCAGCAGTCCCCGATGGGGAGGCTACACCTTC
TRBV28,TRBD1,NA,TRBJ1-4,CASSPPWTGGGKLFF,TGTGCCAGCAGTCCCCCTTGGACAGGGGGTGGAAAACTGTTTTTT
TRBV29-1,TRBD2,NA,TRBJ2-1,CSVFITSGSTHEQFF,TGCAGCGTTTTTATAACTAGCGGGAGTACGCATGAGCAGTTCTTC
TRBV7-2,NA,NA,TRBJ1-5,CASSLVGDQPQHF,TGTGCCAGCAGCTTAGTGGGAGATCAGCCCCAGCATTTT
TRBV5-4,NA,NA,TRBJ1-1,CASSLRPTVNTEAFF,TGTGCCAGCAGCCTACGGCCGACCGTGAACACTGAAGCTTTCTTT
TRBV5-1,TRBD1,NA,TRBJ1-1,CASSLGTGEVEAFF,TGCGCCAGCAGCTTGGGGACAGGGGAGGTTGAAGCTTTCTTT
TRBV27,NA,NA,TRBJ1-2,CASSFRTGFYGYTF,TGTGCCAGCAGTTTTCGTACAGGATTCTATGGCTACACCTTC
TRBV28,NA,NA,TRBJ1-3,CASTPTGLRNTIYF,TGTGCCAGCACCCCCACGGGGCTTCGGAACACCATATATTTT
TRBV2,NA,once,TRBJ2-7,CASKDYEQYF,TGTGCCAGCAAGGACTACGAGCAGTACTTC
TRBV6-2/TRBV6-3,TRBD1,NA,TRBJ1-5,CASSSGTGTQPQHF,TGTGCCAGCAGTTCCGGGACAGGGACCCAGCCCCAGCATTTT